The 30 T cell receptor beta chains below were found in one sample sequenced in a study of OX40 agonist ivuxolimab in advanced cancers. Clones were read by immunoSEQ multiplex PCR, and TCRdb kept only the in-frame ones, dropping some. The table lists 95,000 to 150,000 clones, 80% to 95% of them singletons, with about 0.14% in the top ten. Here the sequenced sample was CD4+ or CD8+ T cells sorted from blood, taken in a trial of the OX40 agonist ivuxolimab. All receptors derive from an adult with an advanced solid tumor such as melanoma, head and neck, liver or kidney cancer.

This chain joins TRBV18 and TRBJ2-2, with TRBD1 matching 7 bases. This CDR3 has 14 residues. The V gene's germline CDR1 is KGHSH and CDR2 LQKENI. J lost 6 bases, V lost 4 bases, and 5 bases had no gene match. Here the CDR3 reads CASSRGQAPGELFF. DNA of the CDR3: TGTGCCAGCTCACGAGGACAGGCCCCCGGGGAGCTGTTTTTT.

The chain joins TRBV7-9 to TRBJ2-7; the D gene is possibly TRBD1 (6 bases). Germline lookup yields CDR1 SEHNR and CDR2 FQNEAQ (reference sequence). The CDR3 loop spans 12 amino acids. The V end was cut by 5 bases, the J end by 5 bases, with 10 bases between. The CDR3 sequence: CASSKQGHEQYF. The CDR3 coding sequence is TGTGCCAGCAGCAAACAGGGACACGAGCAGTACTTC.

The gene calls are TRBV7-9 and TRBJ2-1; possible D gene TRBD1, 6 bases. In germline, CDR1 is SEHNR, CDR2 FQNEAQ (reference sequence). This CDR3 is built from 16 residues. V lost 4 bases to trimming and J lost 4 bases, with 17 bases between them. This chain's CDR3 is CASSSGQTNTYNEQFF. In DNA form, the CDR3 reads TGTGCCAGCAGCTCCGGACAGACTAACACTTACAATGAGCAGTTCTTC.

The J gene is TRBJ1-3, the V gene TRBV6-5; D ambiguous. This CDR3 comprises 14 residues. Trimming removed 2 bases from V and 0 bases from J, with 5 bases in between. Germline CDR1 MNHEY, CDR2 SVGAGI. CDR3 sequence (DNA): TGTGCCAGCAGTTACGGGGACTCTGGAAACACCATATATTTT. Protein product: CASSYGDSGNTIYF.

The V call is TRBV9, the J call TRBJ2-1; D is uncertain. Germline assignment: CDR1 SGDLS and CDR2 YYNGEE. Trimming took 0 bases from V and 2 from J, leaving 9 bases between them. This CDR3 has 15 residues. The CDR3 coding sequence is TGTGCCAGCAGCGTAGCCCCTGACCCCTACAATGAGCAGTTCTTC. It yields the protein CASSVAPDPYNEQFF. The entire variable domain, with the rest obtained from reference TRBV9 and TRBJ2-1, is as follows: DSGVTQTPKHLITATGQRVTLRCSPRSGDLSVYWYQQSLDQGLQFLIQYYNGEERAKGNILERFSAQQFPDLHSELNLSSLELGDSALYFCASSVAPDPYNEQFFGPGTRLTVL.

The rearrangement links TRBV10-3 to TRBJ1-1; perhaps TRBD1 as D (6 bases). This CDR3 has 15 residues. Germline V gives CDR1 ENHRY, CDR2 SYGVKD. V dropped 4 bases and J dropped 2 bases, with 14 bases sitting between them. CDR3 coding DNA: TGTGCCATCAGTGGCCAGGGGTCCCCAAACACTGAAGCTTTCTTT. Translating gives CAISGQGSPNTEAFF.

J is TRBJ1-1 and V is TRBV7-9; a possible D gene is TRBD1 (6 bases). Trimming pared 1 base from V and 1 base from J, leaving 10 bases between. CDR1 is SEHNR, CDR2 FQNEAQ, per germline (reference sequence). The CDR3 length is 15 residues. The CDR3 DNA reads TGTGCCAGCAGCTTAGTATCAGGGGCGAACACTGAAGCTTTCTTT. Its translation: CASSLVSGANTEAFF.

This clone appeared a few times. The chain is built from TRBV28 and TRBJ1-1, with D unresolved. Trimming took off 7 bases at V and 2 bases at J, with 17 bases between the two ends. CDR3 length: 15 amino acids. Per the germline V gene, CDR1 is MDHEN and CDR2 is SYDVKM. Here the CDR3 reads CASNPPGGINTEAFF. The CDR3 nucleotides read TGTGCCAGCAACCCCCCGGGTGGTATAAACACTGAAGCTTTCTTT. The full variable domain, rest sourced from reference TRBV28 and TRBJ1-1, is DVKVTQSSRYLVKRTGEKVFLECVQDMDHENMFWYRQDPGLGLRLIYFSYDVKMKEKGDIPEGYSVSREKKERFSLILESASTNQTSMYLCASNPPGGINTEAFFGQGTRLTVV.

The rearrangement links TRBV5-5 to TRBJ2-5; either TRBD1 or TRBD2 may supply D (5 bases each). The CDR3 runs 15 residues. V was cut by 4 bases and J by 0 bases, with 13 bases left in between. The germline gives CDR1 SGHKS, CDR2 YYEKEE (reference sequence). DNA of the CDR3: TGTGCCAGCAGCAGGGACCCGCTCAACCAAGAGACCCAGTACTTC. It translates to CASSRDPLNQETQYF.

This CDR3 is CASSLYSTAGANVLTF. The CDR3 DNA reads as TGTGCCAGCAGCTTATATTCAACAGCGGGGGCCAACGTCCTGACTTTC. The V gene is TRBV7-3, the J gene TRBJ2-6; D ambiguous. CDR1 and CDR2 (germline): SGHTA, FQGTGA. This CDR3 comprises 16 residues. Trimming took off 2 bases at V and 4 bases at J, with 12 bases between the two ends.

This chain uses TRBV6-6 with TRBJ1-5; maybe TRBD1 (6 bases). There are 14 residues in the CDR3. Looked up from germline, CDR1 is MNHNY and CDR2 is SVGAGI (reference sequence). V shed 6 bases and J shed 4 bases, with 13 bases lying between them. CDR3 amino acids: CASSPQGTNQPQHF. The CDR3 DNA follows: TGTGCCAGCAGCCCACAGGGAACAAATCAGCCCCAGCATTTT.

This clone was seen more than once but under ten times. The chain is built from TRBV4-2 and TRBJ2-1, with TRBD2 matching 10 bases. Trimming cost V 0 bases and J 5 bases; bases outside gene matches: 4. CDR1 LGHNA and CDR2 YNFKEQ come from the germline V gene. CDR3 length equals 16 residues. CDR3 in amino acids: CASSQEGLAGDNEQFF. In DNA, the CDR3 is TGTGCCAGCAGCCAAGAAGGCCTAGCGGGAGACAATGAGCAGTTCTTC.

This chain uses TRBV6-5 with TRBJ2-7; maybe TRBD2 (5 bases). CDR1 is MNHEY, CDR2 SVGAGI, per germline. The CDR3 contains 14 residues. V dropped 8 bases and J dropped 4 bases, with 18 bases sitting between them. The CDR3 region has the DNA TGTGCCAGCGCTTTTTCCAGAGGGCGATACGAGCAGTACTTC. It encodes CASAFSRGRYEQYF.

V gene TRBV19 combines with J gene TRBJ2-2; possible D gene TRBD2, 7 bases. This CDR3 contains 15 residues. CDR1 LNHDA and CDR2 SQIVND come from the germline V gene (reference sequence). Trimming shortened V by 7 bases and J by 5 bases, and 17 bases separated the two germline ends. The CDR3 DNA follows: TGTGCCAGTACCCTCCAAGGGGGAGGGACCGGGGAGCTGTTTTTT. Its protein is CASTLQGGGTGELFF.

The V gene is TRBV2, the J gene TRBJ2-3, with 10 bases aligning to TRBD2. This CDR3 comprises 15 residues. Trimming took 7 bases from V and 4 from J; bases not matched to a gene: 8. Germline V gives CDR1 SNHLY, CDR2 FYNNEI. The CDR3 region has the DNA TGTGCCAGCATACCGGGACTAGCGTTCGCAGATACGCAGTATTTT. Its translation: CASIPGLAFADTQYF.

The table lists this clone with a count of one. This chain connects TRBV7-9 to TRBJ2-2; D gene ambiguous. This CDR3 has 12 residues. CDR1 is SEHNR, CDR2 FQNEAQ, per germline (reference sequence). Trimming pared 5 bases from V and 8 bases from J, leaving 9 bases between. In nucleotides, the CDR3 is TGTGCCAGCAGCCAAGGAAGGGGGGAGCTGTTTTTT. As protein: CASSQGRGELFF.

CDR3 residues: CASSLVIEGGTEAFF. CDR3 nucleotides: TGTGCCAGCAGCTTAGTGATCGAGGGGGGGACTGAAGCTTTCTTT. V gene TRBV7-8 combines with J gene TRBJ1-1, with D tentatively TRBD1 (6 bases). Germline V gives CDR1 SGHVS, CDR2 FQNEAQ. Trimming took off 1 base at V and 5 bases at J, with 14 bases between the two ends. The CDR3 consists of 15 residues.

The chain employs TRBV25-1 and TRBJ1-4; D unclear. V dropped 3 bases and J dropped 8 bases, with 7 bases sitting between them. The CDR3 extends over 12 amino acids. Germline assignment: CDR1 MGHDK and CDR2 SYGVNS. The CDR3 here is CASSDWYEKLFF. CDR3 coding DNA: TGTGCCAGCAGTGACTGGTACGAAAAACTGTTTTTT. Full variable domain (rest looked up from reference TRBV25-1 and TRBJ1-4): EADIYQTPRYLVIGTGKKITLECSQTMGHDKMYWYQQDPGMELHLIHYSYGVNSTEKGDLSSESTVSRIRTEHFPLTLESARPSHTSQYLCASSDWYEKLFFGSGTQLSVL.

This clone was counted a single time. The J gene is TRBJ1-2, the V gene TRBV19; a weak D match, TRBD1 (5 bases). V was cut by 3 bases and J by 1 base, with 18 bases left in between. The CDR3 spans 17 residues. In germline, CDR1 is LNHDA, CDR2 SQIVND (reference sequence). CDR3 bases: TGTGCCAGTAGTATCAAATTCGAAAGGACACTTAACTATGGCTACACCTTC. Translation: CASSIKFERTLNYGYTF. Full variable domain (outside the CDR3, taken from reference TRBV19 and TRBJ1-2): DGGITQSPKYLFRKEGQNVTLSCEQNLNHDAMYWYRQDPGQGLRLIYYSQIVNDFQKGDIAEGYSVSREKKESFPLTVTSAQKNPTAFYLCASSIKFERTLNYGYTFGSGTRLTVV.

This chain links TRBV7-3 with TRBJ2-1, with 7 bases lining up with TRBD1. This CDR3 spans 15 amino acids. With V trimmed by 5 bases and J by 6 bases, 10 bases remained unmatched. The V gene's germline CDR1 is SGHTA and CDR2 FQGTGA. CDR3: CASSPRGLDFNEQFF. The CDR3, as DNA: TGTGCCAGCAGCCCGAGGGGGCTAGATTTCAATGAGCAGTTCTTC.

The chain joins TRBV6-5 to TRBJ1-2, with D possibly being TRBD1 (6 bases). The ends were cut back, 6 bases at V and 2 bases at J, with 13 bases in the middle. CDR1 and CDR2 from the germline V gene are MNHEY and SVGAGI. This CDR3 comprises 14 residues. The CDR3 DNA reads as TGTGCCAGCAGCCGCGGACAGCTAAACTATGGCTACACCTTC. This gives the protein CASSRGQLNYGYTF.

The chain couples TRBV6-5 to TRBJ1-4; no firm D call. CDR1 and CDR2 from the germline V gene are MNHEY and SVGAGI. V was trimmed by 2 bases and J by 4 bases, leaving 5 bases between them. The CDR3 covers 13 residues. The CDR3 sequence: CASSYRINEKLFF. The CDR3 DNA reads TGTGCCAGCAGTTACAGGATTAATGAAAAACTGTTTTTT.

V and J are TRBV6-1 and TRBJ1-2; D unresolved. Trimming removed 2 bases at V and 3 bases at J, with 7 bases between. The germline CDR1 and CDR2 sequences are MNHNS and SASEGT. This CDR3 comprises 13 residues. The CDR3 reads CASSETDHYGYTF. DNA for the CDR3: TGTGCCAGCAGTGAAACAGATCACTATGGCTACACCTTC.

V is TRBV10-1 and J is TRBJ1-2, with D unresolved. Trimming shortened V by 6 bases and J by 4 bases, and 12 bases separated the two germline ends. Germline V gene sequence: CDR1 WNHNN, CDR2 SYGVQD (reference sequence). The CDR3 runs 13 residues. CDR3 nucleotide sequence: TGCGCCAGCAGAGGCCGAAATGGCTATGGCTACACCTTC. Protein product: CASRGRNGYGYTF.

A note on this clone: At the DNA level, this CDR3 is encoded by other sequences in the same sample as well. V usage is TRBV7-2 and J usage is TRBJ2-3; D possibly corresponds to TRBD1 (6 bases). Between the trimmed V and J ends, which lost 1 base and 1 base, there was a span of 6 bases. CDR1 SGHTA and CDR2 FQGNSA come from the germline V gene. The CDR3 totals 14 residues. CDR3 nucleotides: TGTGCCAGCAGCTTAGACAGGGGCACAGATACGCAGTATTTT. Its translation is CASSLDRGTDTQYF. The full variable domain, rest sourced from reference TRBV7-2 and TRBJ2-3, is GAGVSQSPSNKVTEKGKDVELRCDPISGHTALYWYRQSLGQGLEFLIYFQGNSAPDKSGLPSDRFSAERTGGSVSTLTIQRTQQEDSAVYLCASSLDRGTDTQYFGPGTRLTVL.

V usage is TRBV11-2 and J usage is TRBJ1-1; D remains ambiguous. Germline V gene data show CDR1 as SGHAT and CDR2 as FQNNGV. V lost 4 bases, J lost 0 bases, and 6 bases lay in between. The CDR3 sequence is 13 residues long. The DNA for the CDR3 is TGTGCCAGCAGCTCGATGTTGAACACTGAAGCTTTCTTT. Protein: CASSSMLNTEAFF.

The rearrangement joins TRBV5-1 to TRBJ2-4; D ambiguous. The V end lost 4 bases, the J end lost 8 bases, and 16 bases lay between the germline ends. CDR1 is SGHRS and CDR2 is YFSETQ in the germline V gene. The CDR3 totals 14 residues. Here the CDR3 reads CASSPALVRDIQYF. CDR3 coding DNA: TGCGCCAGCAGCCCCGCCCTAGTAAGGGACATTCAGTACTTC.

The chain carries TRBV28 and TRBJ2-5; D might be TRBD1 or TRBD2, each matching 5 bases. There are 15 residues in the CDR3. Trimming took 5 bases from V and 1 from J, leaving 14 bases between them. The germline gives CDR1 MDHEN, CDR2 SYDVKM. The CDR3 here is CASSTRVRGQETQYF. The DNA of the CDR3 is TGTGCCAGCAGTACCAGGGTGAGGGGCCAAGAGACCCAGTACTTC.

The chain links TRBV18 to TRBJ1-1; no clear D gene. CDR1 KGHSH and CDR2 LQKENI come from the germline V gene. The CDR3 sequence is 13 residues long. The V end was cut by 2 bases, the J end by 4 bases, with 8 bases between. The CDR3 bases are TGTGCCAGCTCACCAGGGTCTGCCACTGAAGCTTTCTTT. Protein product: CASSPGSATEAFF.

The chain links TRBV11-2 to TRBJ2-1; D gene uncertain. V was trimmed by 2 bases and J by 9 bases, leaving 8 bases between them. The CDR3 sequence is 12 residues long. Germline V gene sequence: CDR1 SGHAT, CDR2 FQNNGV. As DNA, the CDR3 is TGTGCCAGCAGCTTACGGGTGGGTGAGCAGTTCTTC. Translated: CASSLRVGEQFF.